These T cell receptor beta chains were read from a single sample in a study of T cell responses to AZD1222 COVID-19 vaccine. This table comes from immunoSEQ multiplex PCR, and its TCRdb copy is limited to in-frame clones, with some not included. The data contain some 81,000 clones, 86% of them singletons. Sample: peripheral blood, taken 28 days after the second AZD1222 dose. These receptors originate from an adult who received the AZD1222 COVID-19 vaccine. CDR3s include the opening cysteine and the closing phenylalanine or tryptophan. D genes are given only for firm matches. Rows may omit the clone size; those that give it use once, few, many or a size class.

cdr3_aa cdr3_nt clone_size j_call d_call v_call
CASSFQGTADYGYTF TGTGCCAGCAGCTTTCAGGGCACAGCGGACTATGGCTACACCTTC . TRBJ1-2 . TRBV7-2
CASSLETRTDTQYF TGTGCCAGCAGTTTGGAGACACGCACAGATACGCAGTATTTT . TRBJ2-3 . TRBV28
CAWRASGGSSTDTQYF TGTGCCTGGAGGGCTAGCGGGGGATCTAGCACAGATACGCAGTATTTT . TRBJ2-3 TRBD2 TRBV30
CASSLRVGNEKLFF TGTGCCAGCAGCCTCCGGGTGGGGAATGAAAAACTGTTTTTT . TRBJ1-4 . TRBV7-6
CASSTDSGRPQHF TGTGCCAGCAGTACTGACAGTGGGCGGCCCCAGCATTTT . TRBJ1-5 . TRBV6-6
CASSDWGGPATGNTIYF TGTGCCAGCAGTGATTGGGGGGGGCCAGCCACTGGAAACACCATATATTTT . TRBJ1-3 . TRBV6-1
CASSGSGTGYEKLFF TGTGCCAGCAGCGGATCCGGGACAGGGTATGAAAAACTGTTTTTT . TRBJ1-4 TRBD1 TRBV9
CASSPPPGTSDFYEQYF TGTGCCAGCAGCCCACCCCCCGGGACTAGCGACTTCTACGAGCAGTACTTC . TRBJ2-7 TRBD2 TRBV5-4
CASSNLGGINEQFF TGTGCCAGCAGCAATTTGGGGGGCATCAATGAGCAGTTCTTC . TRBJ2-1 . TRBV5-6
CASSPNRVTGELFF TGTGCCAGCAGCCCAAACAGGGTAACCGGGGAGCTGTTTTTT . TRBJ2-2 . TRBV7-3
CAISEAGPGTGELFF TGTGCCATCAGTGAGGCGGGGCCTGGGACCGGGGAGCTGTTTTTT once TRBJ2-2 . TRBV10-3
CASSLTSSSSEQYF TGCGCCAGCAGCTTGACTAGCTCGTCGAGCGAGCAGTACTTC . TRBJ2-7 . TRBV5-1